The 19 T cell receptor beta chains in this list originate from one sample, sequenced in a study of CD8+ T cells in alopecia areata. After isolation, RNA underwent reverse transcription to generate cDNA as the sequencing template. Assay: immunoSEQ multiplex PCR; the TCRdb copy retains only in-frame clones and omits some. The table has about 270,000 clones, about 60% seen once. Indicated treatment: oral pan-JAK inhibitor, 5-10 mg twice daily. Sample: CD4+ T cells sorted from blood, taken at week 52, from a patient treated with tofacitinib. All receptors come from a human donor with alopecia areata.

This clone has a single count. The V gene is TRBV20-1, the J gene TRBJ2-1, with D uncertain. V was trimmed by 5 bases and J by 7 bases, leaving 9 bases between them. CDR3 size: 11 residues. The germline V gene encodes CDR1 DFQATT and CDR2 SNEGSKA (reference sequence). CDR3: CSAVRLNEQFF. The CDR3 nucleotides read TGCAGTGCTGTCCGATTGAATGAGCAGTTCTTC.

Of note for this clone: Additional DNA sequences in this sample encode the identical CDR3. The rearrangement links TRBV30 to TRBJ2-3; D unresolved. The V and J ends lost 2 bases and 4 bases respectively, with 4 bases between them. The length of the CDR3 is 11 residues. Germline V gives CDR1 GTSNPN, CDR2 SVGIG (reference sequence). DNA of the CDR3: TGTGCCTGGAGTTTGGCAGATACGCAGTATTTT. Its protein product is CAWSLADTQYF.

This clone was seen a handful of times. The V gene is TRBV15, the J gene TRBJ1-1, with D unclear. This CDR3 comprises 14 residues. Trimming pared 0 bases from V and 1 base from J, leaving 6 bases between. The germline V gene encodes CDR1 LNHNV and CDR2 YYDKDF (reference sequence). The DNA for the CDR3 is TGTGCCACCAGCAGAGAGGCGGGGAACACTGAAGCTTTCTTT. Its protein product is CATSREAGNTEAFF.

This clone was recorded a few times. The CDR3 sequence is CASSYQHNEKLFF. CDR3 DNA sequence: TGTGCCAGCAGTTACCAACACAATGAAAAACTGTTTTTT. The rearrangement links TRBV6-6 to TRBJ1-4, with D unresolved. Trimming took 2 bases from V and 5 from J, leaving 6 bases between them. The germline gives CDR1 MNHNY, CDR2 SVGAGI (reference sequence). The CDR3 has 13 residues.

In this sample, this clone turned up a few times. This chain's CDR3 is CASSTPQGRIAEAFF. CDR3 bases: TGTGCCAGCAGCACTCCACAGGGGCGAATCGCTGAAGCTTTCTTT. The V call is TRBV7-2, the J call TRBJ1-1, with 7 bases aligning to TRBD1. CDR1 and CDR2 (germline): SGHTA, FQGNSA. The trim removed 5 bases at V and 6 bases at J, leaving 12 bases unmatched. This CDR3 is 15 amino acids long.

The chain joins TRBV5-1 to TRBJ2-1; D might be TRBD2 (6 bases). V was shortened by 1 base and J by 6 bases, with 11 bases between the two germline ends. CDR3 length equals 14 residues. Germline V gene data show CDR1 as SGHRS and CDR2 as YFSETQ. The CDR3 loop reads CASSLLTSGNEQFF. As DNA, the CDR3 is TGCGCCAGCAGCTTGTTGACTAGTGGCAATGAGCAGTTCTTC.

V gene TRBV5-1 combines with J gene TRBJ2-5; maybe TRBD2 (5 bases). From germline, CDR1 is SGHRS and CDR2 YFSETQ. The CDR3 has 16 residues. With 1 base removed from V and 2 bases from J, the gap between germline ends came to 15 bases. CDR3 sequence: CASSLTVGGGQETQYF. The CDR3 region has the DNA TGCGCCAGCAGCTTGACGGTAGGAGGAGGTCAAGAGACCCAGTACTTC.

This chain joins TRBV30 and TRBJ2-2; D is possibly TRBD2 (6 bases). Trimming took off 2 bases at V and 6 bases at J, with 13 bases between the two ends. In germline, CDR1 is GTSNPN, CDR2 SVGIG (reference sequence). There are 14 residues in the CDR3. This chain's CDR3 is CAWSHNRRAGELFF. CDR3 nucleotides: TGTGCCTGGAGTCATAACAGGAGGGCCGGGGAGCTGTTTTTT.

This clone was seen a handful of times. Different DNA sequences within this sample yield the same CDR3. V gene TRBV29-1 combines with J gene TRBJ2-3, with D possibly matching TRBD2 (5 bases). Germline-derived CDR1 and CDR2 are SQVTM and ANQGSEA. There are 12 residues in the CDR3. V shed 4 bases and J shed 2 bases, with 7 bases lying between them. The CDR3 DNA reads as TGCAGCGTTGGCGGACTCACAGATACGCAGTATTTT. Encoded protein: CSVGGLTDTQYF.

This sequence joins TRBV4-2 and TRBJ2-1; tentatively, D is TRBD2 (6 bases). Germline loops: CDR1 LGHNA, CDR2 YNFKEQ. The V and J ends lost 0 bases and 9 bases respectively, with 18 bases between them. The CDR3 sequence is 16 residues long. CDR3 nucleotide sequence: TGTGCCAGCAGCCAAGATTTGCGGGATTCCGGGATTGAGCAGTTCTTC. Translated: CASSQDLRDSGIEQFF.

The chain couples TRBV29-1 to TRBJ2-2; 7 bases are shared with TRBD1. V lost 4 bases and J lost 5; bases outside the gene matches: 13. The CDR3 totals 16 residues. In germline, CDR1 is SQVTM, CDR2 ANQGSEA. The CDR3 DNA follows: TGCAGCGTTGCCCATCCGACAGGGTGGGGTACCGGGGAGCTGTTTTTT. It specifies CSVAHPTGWGTGELFF.

This clone was detected a few times. The chain combines TRBV7-2 with TRBJ2-7; D might be TRBD1 (6 bases). The CDR3 consists of 15 residues. Germline CDR1 SGHTA, CDR2 FQGNSA. V lost 5 bases and J lost 6, with 20 bases in between. In DNA form, the CDR3 reads TGTGCCAGCAGCCACCGCCGGATTCAGGGGTTCGAGCAGTACTTC. Protein product: CASSHRRIQGFEQYF.

This clone was recorded a few times. A junction boundary mismatches the germline segment, possibly from a read error. The chain employs TRBV30 and TRBJ2-3; TRBD2 might be the D (5 bases). The germline V gene has CDR1 GTSNPN and CDR2 SVGIG (reference sequence). The CDR3 sequence is 11 residues long. CDR3 sequence: CAWNTGIRLDF. CDR3 sequence (DNA): TGTGCCTGGAATACGGGGATCCGATTGGATTTT.

The chain joins TRBV29-1 to TRBJ1-3, with 7 bases matching TRBD1. The CDR3 extends over 14 amino acids. The trim removed 6 bases at V and 0 bases at J, leaving 5 bases unmatched. Germline V gives CDR1 SQVTM, CDR2 ANQGSEA. The CDR3 sequence: CSVADRASGNTIYF. Written as DNA, the CDR3 is TGCAGCGTCGCCGACAGGGCCTCTGGAAACACCATATATTTT.

This rearrangement joins TRBV2 to TRBJ1-2, with a tentative D call TRBD1 (5 bases). V lost 10 bases, J lost 8 bases, and 14 bases lay in between. CDR3 length: 11 amino acids. Germline V gene data show CDR1 as SNHLY and CDR2 as FYNNEI. The CDR3 DNA sequence: TGTGCCATCAGGGCTATCGGCGGCTACACCTTC. This translates into CAIRAIGGYTF. The whole variable domain, filled in from reference TRBV2 and TRBJ1-2, reads EPEVTQTPSHQVTQMGQEVILRCVPISNHLYFYWYRQILGQKVEFLVSFYNNEISEKSEIFDDQFSVERPDGSNFTLKIRSTKLEDSAMYFCAIRAIGGYTFGSGTRLTVV.

The chain uses TRBV7-2 and TRBJ1-2; 10 bases match TRBD1. The CDR3 length is 15 residues. Germline V gene lookup returns CDR1 SGHTA and CDR2 FQGNSA. Losses at the gene ends were 7 bases for V and 3 bases for J; bases not matched to a gene: 8. The CDR3 reads CASNPGTGVDYGYTF. CDR3 bases: TGTGCCAGCAACCCGGGGACAGGGGTAGACTATGGCTACACCTTC.

The V gene is TRBV14, the J gene TRBJ1-1; no clear D gene. The germline V and J ends were trimmed by 2 bases and 0 bases, with 4 bases remaining between them. CDR3 size: 13 residues. CDR1 is SGHDN, CDR2 FVKESK, per germline. The CDR3 protein is CASSQSVNTEAFF. The CDR3 nucleotides read TGTGCCAGCAGCCAATCTGTGAACACTGAAGCTTTCTTT.

The chain links TRBV9 to TRBJ1-4; 10 bases are a match to TRBD1. The length of the CDR3 is 14 residues. The V segment lost 4 bases and the J segment 5 bases; nucleotides outside the gene matches: 2. Per the germline V gene, CDR1 is SGDLS and CDR2 is YYNGEE. The CDR3 DNA reads as TGTGCCAGCAGCCCGGACAGGGGGAATGAAAAACTGTTTTTT. Protein sequence: CASSPDRGNEKLFF.

This rearrangement joins TRBV7-2 to TRBJ1-2, with TRBD1 matching 9 bases. J gave up 3 bases and V 5 bases, and 7 bases lay outside the gene matches. Germline lookup yields CDR1 SGHTA and CDR2 FQGNSA. This CDR3 has 15 residues. CDR3: CASSTRTGADYGYTF. The CDR3 nucleotides read TGTGCCAGCAGCACTAGGACAGGGGCGGACTATGGCTACACCTTC. The full variable domain, with the rest looked up from reference TRBV7-2 and TRBJ1-2, is GAGVSQSPSNKVTEKGKDVELRCDPISGHTALYWYRQSLGQGLEFLIYFQGNSAPDKSGLPSDRFSAERTGGSVSTLTIQRTQQEDSAVYLCASSTRTGADYGYTFGSGTRLTVV.